This TCR beta chain was profiled in a study of blood T cell repertoires in COVID-19. Whole-study context: Samples taken during acute and convalescent COVID-19 were collected in the United States, Italy and Spain. The cDNA or gDNA used as material had been derived from T cells, B-cell-depleted T cells, or PBMCs.

Per the study methods: Reference gene primer amplification in the assay estimated nucleated cell counts. Repertoires were generated with immunoSEQ multiplex PCR, while TCRdb's copy carries only in-frame clones and drops some. The V and J calls and the clone size are those of that table, but D and trimming were determined from the DNA. The sample lists about 170,000 clones; roughly 84% were seen once. V was trimmed by 8 bases and J by 1 base, leaving 11 bases between them. The CDR3 covers 13 residues. Germline-derived CDR1 and CDR2 are MNHEY and SVGAGI. This TCR derives from a man in his fifties or sixties who had recovered from COVID-19. This chain links TRBV6-5 with TRBJ2-5, with D unclear. Sequencing input: peripheral blood. CDR3 sequence reads: CASLPEVQETQYF. DNA for the CDR3: TGTGCCAGCCTCCCCGAGGTCCAAGAGACCCAGTACTTC.